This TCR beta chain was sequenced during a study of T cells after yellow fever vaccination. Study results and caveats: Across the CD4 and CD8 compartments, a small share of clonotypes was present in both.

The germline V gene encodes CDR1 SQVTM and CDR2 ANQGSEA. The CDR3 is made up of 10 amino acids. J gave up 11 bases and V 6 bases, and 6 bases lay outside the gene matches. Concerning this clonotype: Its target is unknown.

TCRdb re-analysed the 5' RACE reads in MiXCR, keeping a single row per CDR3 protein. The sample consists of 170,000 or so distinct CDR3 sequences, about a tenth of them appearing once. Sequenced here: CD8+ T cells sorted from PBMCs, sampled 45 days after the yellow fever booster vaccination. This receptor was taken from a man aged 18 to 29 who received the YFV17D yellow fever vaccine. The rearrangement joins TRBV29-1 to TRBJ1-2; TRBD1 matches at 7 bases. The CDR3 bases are TGCAGCGTCGGGACAGCGAATTACACCTTC. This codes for CSVGTANYTF.